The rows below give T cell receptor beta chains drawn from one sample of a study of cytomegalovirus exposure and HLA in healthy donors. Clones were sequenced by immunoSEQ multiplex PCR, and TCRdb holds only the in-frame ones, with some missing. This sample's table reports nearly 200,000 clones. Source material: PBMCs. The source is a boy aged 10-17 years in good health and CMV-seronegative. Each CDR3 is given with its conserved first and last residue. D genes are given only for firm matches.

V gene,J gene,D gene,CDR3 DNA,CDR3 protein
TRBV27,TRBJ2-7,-,TGTGCCAGCAGTCTTAGGGGGGGCTACGAGCAGTACTTC,CASSLRGGYEQYF
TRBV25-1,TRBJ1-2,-,TGTGCCAGCAGTGGACAGGTAGAAGTAGGAGGCTACACCTTC,CASSGQVEVGGYTF
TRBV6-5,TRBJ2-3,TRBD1,TGTGCCAGCAGGCGGACAGGGGCGAAAGATACGCAGTATTTT,CASRRTGAKDTQYF
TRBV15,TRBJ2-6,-,TGTGCCACCAGCAGAGATCTTTCGGGGGCCAACGTCCTGACTTTC,CATSRDLSGANVLTF
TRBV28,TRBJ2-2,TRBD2,TGTGCCAGCAGAGGGCTAGCGGGGGGGCTGGCGAACACCGGGGAGCTGTTTTTT,CASRGLAGGLANTGELFF
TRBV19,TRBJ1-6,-,TGTGCCAGCCGACAGCTTAGCTCCTATAATTCACCCCTCCACTTT,CASRQLSSYNSPLHF
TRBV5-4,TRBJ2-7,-,TGTGCCGGAGGATCGTGGGGAATCTACGAGCAGTACTTC,CAGGSWGIYEQYF
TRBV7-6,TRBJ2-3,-,TGTGCCAGCAGCGCCACAGGGGGGGCTCCCACAGATACGCAGTATTTT,CASSATGGAPTDTQYF
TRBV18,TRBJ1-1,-,TGTGCCAGCTCACCAGGGAGGGGGACGGCTGAAGCTTTCTTT,CASSPGRGTAEAFF
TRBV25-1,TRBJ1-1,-,TGTGCCAGCAGTGAATCTGGGAGGGGGGACACTGAAGCTTTCTTT,CASSESGRGDTEAFF
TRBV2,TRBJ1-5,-,TGTGCCAGCAGGGCGGTAAATAGCAATCAGCCCCAGCATTTT,CASRAVNSNQPQHF
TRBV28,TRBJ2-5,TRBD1,TGTGCCAGCAGGGGACAGGGTTGGGAGACCCAGTACTTC,CASRGQGWETQYF
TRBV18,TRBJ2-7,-,TGTGCCAGCTCACCCTCCTATTACTCCTCCTACGAGCAGTACTTC,CASSPSYYSSYEQYF
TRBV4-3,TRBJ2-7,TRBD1,TGCGCCAGCAGCCAAGACTCCGGGACAGGTTACGAGCAGTACTTC,CASSQDSGTGYEQYF
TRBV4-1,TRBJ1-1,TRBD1,TGCGCCAGCAGCCAAGAACAGGGGGCTTCTTGGGGCACTGAAGCTTTCTTT,CASSQEQGASWGTEAFF
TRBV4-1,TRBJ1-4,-,TGCGCCAGCAGCCAAGTCGGTGAAAAACTGTTTTTT,CASSQVGEKLFF
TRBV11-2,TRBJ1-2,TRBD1,TGTGCCAACAGCTTAGATTTAGGACAGGGAGGGTCGGCTGGCTACACCTTC,CANSLDLGQGGSAGYTF
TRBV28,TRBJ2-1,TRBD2,TGTGCCAGCAGTTCAGGACTAGAGCCCTACCGAGATGAGCAGTTCTTC,CASSSGLEPYRDEQFF
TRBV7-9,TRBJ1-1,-,TGTGCCAGCAGCAGGACGACAGGAGAAAACACTGAAGCTTTCTTT,CASSRTTGENTEAFF
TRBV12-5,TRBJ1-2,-,TGTGCTAGTGGTCCCCCCGGGGGCTACACCTTC,CASGPPGGYTF
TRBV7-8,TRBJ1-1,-,TGTGCCAGCAGGAATCGGGGGGGACGACGGGACACTGAAGCTTTCTTT,CASRNRGGRRDTEAFF
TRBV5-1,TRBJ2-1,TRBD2,TGCGCCAGCACCCAGGAACTAGCGGGGGCCGACAATGAGCAGTTCTTC,CASTQELAGADNEQFF
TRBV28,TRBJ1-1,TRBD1,TGTGCTAGCAGTTTCCGGGACAGGGCGAACACTGAAGCTTTCTTT,CASSFRDRANTEAFF
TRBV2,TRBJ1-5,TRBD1,TGTGCCAGCAGTGAATCCCATCCGACAGGGGATCCATACAGGCTCAATCAGCCCCAGCATTTT,CASSESHPTGDPYRLNQPQHF
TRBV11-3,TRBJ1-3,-,TGTGCCAGCAGCTTGGGAGACTCTGGAAACACCATATATTTT,CASSLGDSGNTIYF
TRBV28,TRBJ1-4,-,TGTGCCAGCAGCTCAAGGGGGAACGAAAAACTGTTTTTT,CASSSRGNEKLFF
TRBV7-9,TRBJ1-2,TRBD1,TGTGCCAGCAGCTTGGGACAGAGCTATGGCTACACCTTC,CASSLGQSYGYTF
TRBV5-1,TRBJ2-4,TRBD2,TGCGCCAGCAGCCCAGCGGGGGGGGAAAACATTCAGTACTTC,CASSPAGGENIQYF
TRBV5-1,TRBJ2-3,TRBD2,TGCGCCAGCAGCTTGGGCGGGGGGACCACAGATACGCAGTATTTT,CASSLGGGTTDTQYF
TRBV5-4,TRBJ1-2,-,TGTGCCAGCAGCTTCAGGAACGGCTGGGGCTACACCTTC,CASSFRNGWGYTF
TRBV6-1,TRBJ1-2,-,TGTGCCAGCAGTAGGCAGGGGAGAAACTATGGCTACACCTTC,CASSRQGRNYGYTF
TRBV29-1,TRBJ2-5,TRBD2,TGCAGCGTTCCATCCGGGACTAGACAAGAGACCCAGTACTTC,CSVPSGTRQETQYF
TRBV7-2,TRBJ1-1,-,TGTGCCAGCAGCTTATTTGGGGGAGGCACTGAAGCTTTCTTT,CASSLFGGGTEAFF
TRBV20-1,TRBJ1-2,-,TGCAGTGCTCAGCGTAACTATGGCTACACCTTC,CSAQRNYGYTF
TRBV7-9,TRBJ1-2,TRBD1,TGTGCCAGCAGCCCGGGACAGCCAAACTATGGCTACACCTTC,CASSPGQPNYGYTF
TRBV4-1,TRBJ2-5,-,TGCGCCAGCAGCCCAGCCACGACTAGTTGGGAGACCCAGTACTTC,CASSPATTSWETQYF